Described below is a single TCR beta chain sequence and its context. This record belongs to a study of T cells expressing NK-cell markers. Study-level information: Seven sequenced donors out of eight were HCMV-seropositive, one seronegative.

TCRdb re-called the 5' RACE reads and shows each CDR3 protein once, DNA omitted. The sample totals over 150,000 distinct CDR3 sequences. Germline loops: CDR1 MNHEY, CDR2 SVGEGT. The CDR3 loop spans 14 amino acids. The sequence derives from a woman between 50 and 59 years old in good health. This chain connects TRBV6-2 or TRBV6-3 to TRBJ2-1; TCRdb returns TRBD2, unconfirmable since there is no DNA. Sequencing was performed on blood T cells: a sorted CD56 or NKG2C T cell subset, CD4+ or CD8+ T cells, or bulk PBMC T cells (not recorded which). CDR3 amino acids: CASSYVLAGDEQFF.